A single T cell receptor (beta chain) is shown here with its context. V dropped 2 bases and J dropped 2; count of bases not matched to a gene: 1. Germline-derived CDR1 and CDR2 are SGHRS and YFSETQ. The CDR3 extends over 15 amino acids. These data belong to a study of blood T cell repertoires in COVID-19. Measured with immunoSEQ multiplex PCR; TCRdb has only the in-frame clones, and not every one. In the table there are about 100,000 clones, 84% of which are singletons. V and J are TRBV5-1 and TRBJ2-7; 13 nucleotides line up with TRBD2. The sample taken for sequencing was peripheral blood. This receptor was identified in a human donor in a cohort sampled during active COVID-19. CDR3 in DNA: TGCGCCAGCAGCTTAGGACTAGCGGGGGCCTACGAGCAGTACTTC. Translated: CASSLGLAGAYEQYF. The variable domain in full, completed from reference TRBV5-1 and TRBJ2-7, reads KAGVTQTPRYLIKTRGQQVTLSCSPISGHRSVSWYQQTPGQGLQFLFEYFSETQRNKGNFPGRFSGRQFSNSRSEMNVSTLELGDSALYLCASSLGLAGAYEQYFGPGTRLTVT.